This TCR beta chain came from a study of cytomegalovirus exposure and HLA in healthy donors. The study's findings and limits: DRB1 showed the most TCR associations and HLA-C the fewest in a later analysis, as rates varied by HLA locus.

PCR involved 60 Vbeta and 13 Jbeta primers. Clones were sequenced by immunoSEQ multiplex PCR, and TCRdb holds only the in-frame ones, with some missing. The sample consists of 120,000 to 150,000 clones, roughly 78% of them appearing once. The V gene lost 1 base and the J gene lost 4 bases, with 4 bases spanning the gap. Germline V gene sequence: CDR1 SGHAT, CDR2 FQNNGV. The CDR3 spans 13 residues. About this clone: The target antigen is unknown.

J is TRBJ1-4 and V is TRBV11-2; D is ambiguous. Material for sequencing was PBMCs. The TCR originated in a man aged 18 to 29 in good health and CMV-seropositive. DNA of the CDR3: TGTGCCAGCAGCTTAGTAGATAATGAAAAACTGTTTTTT. As protein: CASSLVDNEKLFF.